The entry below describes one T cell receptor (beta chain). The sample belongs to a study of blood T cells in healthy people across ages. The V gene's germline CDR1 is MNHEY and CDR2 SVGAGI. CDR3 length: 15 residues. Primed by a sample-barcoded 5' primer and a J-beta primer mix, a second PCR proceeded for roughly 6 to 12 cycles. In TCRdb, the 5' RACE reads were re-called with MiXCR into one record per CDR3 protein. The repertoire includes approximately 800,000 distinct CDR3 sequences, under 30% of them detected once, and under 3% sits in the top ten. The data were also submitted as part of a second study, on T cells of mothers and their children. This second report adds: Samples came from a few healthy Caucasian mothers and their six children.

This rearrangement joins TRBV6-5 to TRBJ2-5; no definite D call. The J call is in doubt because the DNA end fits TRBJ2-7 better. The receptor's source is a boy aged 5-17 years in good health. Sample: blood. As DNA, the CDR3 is TGTGCCAGCAGGCCTGTTGGAACCAGCTCCTACGAGCAGTACTTC. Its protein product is CASRPVGTSSYEQYF.